This T cell receptor beta chain was obtained from a study of identical twins. A universal primer binding site was introduced by template switching. The final cDNA contained unique molecular identifiers. TCRdb re-called the 5' RACE reads through MiXCR, storing one row per CDR3 protein. The data contain approximately 1.8 million distinct CDR3 sequences, about 31% of them seen just once; the ten biggest clones take up approximately 0.25%. From germline, CDR1 is MNHEY and CDR2 SVGAGI. This CDR3 comprises 17 residues. V was pared by 2 bases and J by 4 bases, with 7 bases of the junction left unmatched. Sequencing used cord blood. The TCR sequence derives from a newborn girl in good health. J is TRBJ2-7 and V is TRBV6-5; 14 nucleotides line up with TRBD2. The CDR3 here is CASSYGTSGGPVYEQYF. Here the CDR3 DNA reads TGTGCCAGCAGTTACGGGACTAGCGGGGGACCTGTGTACGAGCAGTACTTC.